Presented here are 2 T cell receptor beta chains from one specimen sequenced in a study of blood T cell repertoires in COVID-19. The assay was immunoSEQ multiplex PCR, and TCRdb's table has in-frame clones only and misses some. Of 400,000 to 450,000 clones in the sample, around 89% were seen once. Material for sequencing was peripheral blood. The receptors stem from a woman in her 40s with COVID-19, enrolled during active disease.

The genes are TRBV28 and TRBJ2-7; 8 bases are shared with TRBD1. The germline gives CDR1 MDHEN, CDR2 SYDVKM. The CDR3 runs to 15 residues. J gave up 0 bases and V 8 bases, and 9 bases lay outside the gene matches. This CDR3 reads CASALGGQASYEQYF. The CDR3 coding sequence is TGTGCCAGCGCTTTAGGGGGACAGGCCTCCTACGAGCAGTACTTC.

The CDR3 loop reads CASSTSGIADYGYTF. In nucleotides, the CDR3 is TGTGCCAGCTCAACCTCGGGGATCGCCGACTATGGCTACACCTTC. This chain links TRBV18 with TRBJ1-2; the D is unclear. CDR1 KGHSH and CDR2 LQKENI come from the germline V gene. The CDR3 contains 15 residues. V dropped 5 bases and J dropped 3 bases, with 16 bases sitting between them.